This T cell receptor (beta chain) appears in the sequencing data of a study of blood T cells in healthy people across ages. The overall study: There was about one barcoded beta molecule captured by template switching per two T cells.

This clonotype was detected a few times. Antigen unknown. Each sample gave at least 7 million isolated PBMCs. Whole-study results and caveats: Across samples, TCR beta diversity tracked strongly with naive T cell percentage. The lack of PBMC sorting stopped any conclusive naive versus antigen-experienced comparison.

Together with a sample-barcoded 5' primer, a J-beta primer mix was included in a second PCR lasting about 6 to 11 cycles. Via MiXCR, TCRdb re-called the 5' RACE reads, giving one row per CDR3 protein. Among 700,000 or so distinct CDR3 sequences listed, roughly 20% were seen once. CDR1 and CDR2 (germline): SQVTM, ANQGSEA. V was clipped by 6 bases and J by 4 bases; unmatched bases: 13. The CDR3 covers 15 residues. The chain joins TRBV29-1 to TRBJ1-1, with 8 nucleotides matching TRBD1. The specimen was blood. The source is a man in his 70s in good health. CDR3 nucleotides: TGCAGCGTCGATATGGGACAGGCCTGGGGCACTGAAGCTTTCTTT. It is translated as CSVDMGQAWGTEAFF.